This T cell receptor beta chain was identified during a study of shared clonotypes between healthy human individuals. Study context: A couple of women and three men aged 18 to 49 made up the donors. Points from the study as a whole: It was anticipated that sequencing depth would influence how many clonotypes donors shared. Between four donors, naive CD4 clonotypes were shared at a level of about 5%.

CDR3 length equals 14 residues. CDR1 is SGHRS, CDR2 YFSETQ, per germline. V was trimmed by 2 bases and J by 4 bases, leaving 9 bases between them. Some clones are missing from TCRdb's copy, which holds only in-frame ones; the method was immunoSEQ multiplex PCR. The table lists hundreds of thousands of clones, 74% of them singletons, with approximately 1.6% in the top ten. Turning to this clone: The antigen is unknown.

The chain recombines TRBV5-1 with TRBJ2-2, with D unclear. The source is a woman in her thirties in good health. The sequencing sample was made of memory CD4+ T cells sorted from blood. Subset of the sample: CD45RA-negative fraction. CDR3 amino acids: CASSLWLSTGELFF. CDR3 nucleotide sequence: TGCGCCAGCAGCTTATGGCTGAGCACCGGGGAGCTGTTTTTT.